The next 24 T cell receptor beta chains were all read from a single sample in a study of blood T cell repertoires in COVID-19. The repertoire was sequenced with immunoSEQ multiplex PCR; TCRdb's copy has only in-frame clones and lacks some. The table lists 6,000 to 6,500 clones, roughly 80% of them singletons. The sequenced sample was peripheral blood. These receptors were obtained from a human donor with active COVID-19. The donor label of this sample is uncertain.

This clone was picked up a small number of times. J is TRBJ1-2 and V is TRBV6-2 or TRBV6-3, with 7 bases that match TRBD1. The CDR3 consists of 14 residues. The J segment lost 1 base and the V segment lost 6 bases, leaving 5 bases of the junction unmatched. CDR1 is MNHEY and CDR2 is SVGEGT in the germline V gene. Written as DNA, the CDR3 is TGTGCCAGCAGCCCCTGGGACAGTAACTATGGCTACACCTTC. It encodes CASSPWDSNYGYTF.

V usage is TRBV6-6 and J usage is TRBJ1-1; unclear D gene. The CDR3 loop spans 15 amino acids. V lost 4 bases to trimming and J lost 1 base, with 13 bases between them. Looked up from germline, CDR1 is MNHNY and CDR2 is SVGAGI (reference sequence). This CDR3 reads CASSSRDGRNTEAFF. For the CDR3, the DNA is TGTGCCAGCAGTTCCCGCGACGGGAGGAACACTGAAGCTTTCTTT.

This clone was observed a handful of times. CDR3 DNA: TGTGCCAGCAAGGCAGGGGGCACAGATACGCAGTATTTT. It is translated as CASKAGGTDTQYF. V usage is TRBV6-5 and J usage is TRBJ2-3, with a weak D call TRBD1 (6 bases). Deletions cut 7 bases from V and 1 base from J, with 9 bases between. The CDR3 is 13 residues long. From germline, CDR1 is MNHEY and CDR2 SVGAGI.

The chain combines TRBV7-3 with TRBJ2-1; 7 positions agree with TRBD1. With 9 bases clipped from V and 1 base from J, the junction kept 6 bases outside the gene matches. CDR1 SGHTA and CDR2 FQGTGA come from the germline V gene. This CDR3 comprises 14 residues. The CDR3 coding sequence is TGTGCCAGTGGCCGGGACAGATCCTACAATGAGCAGTTCTTC. This encodes CASGRDRSYNEQFF.

The V call is TRBV9, the J call TRBJ2-5; D possibly corresponds to TRBD1 (6 bases). This CDR3 is 12 amino acids long. The V gene lost 8 bases and the J gene lost 5 bases, with 13 bases spanning the gap. Germline CDR1 reads SGDLS; CDR2 reads YYNGEE. The CDR3 spells CASQGSAETQYF. The DNA for the CDR3 is TGTGCCAGTCAGGGGTCCGCGGAGACCCAGTACTTC.

In this sample, this clone turned up a few times. This chain uses TRBV5-5 with TRBJ1-5; maybe TRBD1 (6 bases). The germline V gene has CDR1 SGHKS and CDR2 YYEKEE (reference sequence). The CDR3 sequence is 16 residues long. Trimming took off 2 bases at V and 0 bases at J, with 12 bases between the two ends. CDR3 nucleotide sequence: TGTGCCAGCAGCTTCCTTCCAGGGGCTAGCAATCAGCCCCAGCATTTT. As protein: CASSFLPGASNQPQHF.

This chain connects TRBV15 to TRBJ2-1, with TRBD2 as a possible D gene (6 bases). The CDR3 extends over 15 amino acids. V lost 0 bases and J lost 0, with 6 bases in between. Germline V gives CDR1 LNHNV, CDR2 YYDKDF (reference sequence). The chain's CDR3 is CATSRDSGSYNEQFF. The DNA of the CDR3 is TGTGCCACCAGCAGAGATAGCGGCTCCTACAATGAGCAGTTCTTC.

The chain carries TRBV25-1 and TRBJ1-1, with TRBD1 identical over 7 bases. Looked up from germline, CDR1 is MGHDK and CDR2 is SYGVNS. This CDR3 contains 14 residues. Trimming took 6 bases from V and 4 from J; bases not matched to a gene: 8. The CDR3 sequence: CASSRRGDGTEAFF. CDR3 nucleotides: TGTGCCAGCAGCCGCAGGGGGGATGGCACTGAAGCTTTCTTT.

The V gene is TRBV7-2, the J gene TRBJ2-3; 8 bases map to TRBD2. J lost 0 bases, V lost 5 bases, and 4 bases had no gene match. The CDR3 has 15 amino acids. Looked up from germline, CDR1 is SGHTA and CDR2 is FQGNSA. The CDR3, as DNA: TGTGCCAGCAGCCATATAGCGGGAAGCACAGATACGCAGTATTTT. Translation: CASSHIAGSTDTQYF.

Note on this clone: One junction end disagrees with the germline gene, perhaps due to a read error. The chain is built from TRBV18 and TRBJ1-1; the D is unclear. The CDR3 contains 13 residues. Germline V gives CDR1 KGHSH, CDR2 LQKENI. DNA of the CDR3: TGTGCCAGCTCACCAAAAGAGCGGACGGGATGGATCTTT. It yields the protein CASSPKERTGWIF.

The rearrangement links TRBV9 to TRBJ2-3; TRBD1 agrees at 7 bases. Trimming at V came to 3 bases and at J to 3 bases, leaving 13 bases not matched to a gene. The germline CDR1 and CDR2 sequences are SGDLS and YYNGEE. The CDR3 is 17 amino acids. The CDR3 here is CASSAGWTGRVTDTQYF. The DNA of the CDR3 is TGTGCCAGCAGCGCGGGGTGGACAGGTCGAGTAACAGATACGCAGTATTTT. Filled out from reference TRBV9 and TRBJ2-3, the complete variable domain reads DSGVTQTPKHLITATGQRVTLRCSPRSGDLSVYWYQQSLDQGLQFLIQYYNGEERAKGNILERFSAQQFPDLHSELNLSSLELGDSALYFCASSAGWTGRVTDTQYFGPGTRLTVL.

This chain uses TRBV4-1 with TRBJ2-7; TRBD1 matches at 8 bases. V trimming: 8 bases; J trimming: 6 bases; junction bases outside the gene matches: 3. The CDR3 consists of 11 residues. Germline V gene data show CDR1 as MGHRA and CDR2 as YSYEKL. This CDR3 reads CASPDRGEQYV. In DNA form, the CDR3 reads TGCGCCAGCCCCGACAGGGGCGAGCAGTACGTC.

The chain couples TRBV5-5 to TRBJ1-4; D is ambiguous. The CDR3 contains 13 residues. Trimming removed 4 bases at V and 7 bases at J, with 11 bases between. Germline V gives CDR1 SGHKS, CDR2 YYEKEE (reference sequence). The CDR3 is CASSGLRSEKLFF. For the CDR3, the DNA is TGTGCCAGCAGCGGCTTGAGGTCTGAAAAACTGTTTTTT.

The gene calls are TRBV19 and TRBJ1-1, with D perhaps matching TRBD1 (5 bases). The germline gives CDR1 LNHDA, CDR2 SQIVND (reference sequence). The V gene lost 6 bases and the J gene lost 4 bases, with 12 bases spanning the gap. CDR3 size: 13 residues. CDR3 protein: CASRGVGGTEAFF. The CDR3 bases are TGTGCCAGTAGAGGGGTAGGTGGCACTGAAGCTTTCTTT. Full variable domain (rest looked up from reference TRBV19 and TRBJ1-1): DGGITQSPKYLFRKEGQNVTLSCEQNLNHDAMYWYRQDPGQGLRLIYYSQIVNDFQKGDIAEGYSVSREKKESFPLTVTSAQKNPTAFYLCASRGVGGTEAFFGQGTRLTVV.

The V call is TRBV20-1, the J call TRBJ2-2, with unresolved D. Germline V gene lookup returns CDR1 DFQATT and CDR2 SNEGSKA (reference sequence). This CDR3 contains 11 residues. Trimming cost V 3 bases and J 5 bases, with 4 bases left between them. CDR3 amino acids: CSASRTGELFF. DNA for the CDR3: TGCAGTGCTAGTCGGACCGGGGAGCTGTTTTTT.

The chain uses TRBV6-2 or TRBV6-3 and TRBJ2-1; TRBD2 aligns across 11 bases. The CDR3 has 18 amino acids. Germline values: CDR1 MNHEY, CDR2 SVGEGT. The V segment lost 0 bases and the J segment 4 bases; nucleotides outside the gene matches: 8. DNA of the CDR3: TGTGCCAGCAGTTACTCTCCACTAGCGGGAGTGCCATACAATGAGCAGTTCTTC. Protein sequence: CASSYSPLAGVPYNEQFF.

The chain employs TRBV9 and TRBJ2-1; TRBD1 aligns across 8 bases. The CDR3 runs to 13 residues. After removal of 0 bases from V and 7 bases from J, the junction contained 0 bases not matched to a gene. CDR1 SGDLS and CDR2 YYNGEE come from the germline V gene. In DNA, the CDR3 is TGTGCCAGCAGCGTAGGACAGGGGAATGAGCAGTTCTTC. This sequence encodes CASSVGQGNEQFF.

This clone was detected once. The chain recombines TRBV2 with TRBJ1-4; 7 bases map to TRBD1. From germline, CDR1 is SNHLY and CDR2 FYNNEI. The CDR3 spans 16 residues. V trimming: 5 bases; J trimming: 4 bases; junction bases outside the gene matches: 10. CDR3 sequence: CASSTPRDSYNEKLFF. The CDR3 bases are TGTGCCAGCAGTACTCCGCGGGACAGTTATAATGAAAAACTGTTTTTT.

The V call is TRBV10-3, the J call TRBJ2-2; the match to TRBD2 covers 14 bases. CDR1 and CDR2 from the germline V gene are ENHRY and SYGVKD. This CDR3 contains 18 residues. The ends lost 8 bases at V and 1 base at J; junction bases unmatched: 9. The CDR3 DNA sequence: TGTGCCATCGGGACTTCGGGACTAGCGGGGGTGAACACCGGGGAGCTGTTTTTT. It codes for CAIGTSGLAGVNTGELFF.

In DNA, the CDR3 is TGTGCCAGCAGTGCATCCGGGACAGGGGTGGCCGGGGAGCTGTTTTTT. This translates into CASSASGTGVAGELFF. V usage is TRBV25-1 and J usage is TRBJ2-2; 10 nucleotides agree with TRBD1. The CDR3 loop spans 16 amino acids. CDR1 is MGHDK and CDR2 is SYGVNS in the germline V gene. V was clipped by 4 bases and J by 6 bases; unmatched bases: 8.

This clone was recorded once. The genes are TRBV4-3 and TRBJ1-5; TRBD1 matches 7 bases. CDR1 LGHNA and CDR2 YSLEER come from the germline V gene. This CDR3 contains 18 residues. V dropped 0 bases and J dropped 1; count of bases not matched to a gene: 9. The CDR3 bases are TGCGCCAGCAGCCAAGATCTGTCCGGGACAGAAAGCAATCAGCCCCAGCATTTT. Its translation: CASSQDLSGTESNQPQHF.

The chain joins TRBV9 to TRBJ2-7, with D unclear. This CDR3 has 16 amino acids. V lost 0 bases and J 5 bases, leaving 18 bases between the germline ends. CDR1 and CDR2 from the germline V gene are SGDLS and YYNGEE. The CDR3 DNA reads TGTGCCAGCAGCGTAGGGGTGTTCCTAGGCATAGACGAGCAGTACTTC. Protein: CASSVGVFLGIDEQYF.

The chain couples TRBV30 to TRBJ2-1; 8 bases line up with TRBD2. Germline-derived CDR1 and CDR2 are GTSNPN and SVGIG (reference sequence). CDR3 length: 15 amino acids. The ends lost 3 bases at V and 4 bases at J; junction bases unmatched: 8. CDR3 residues: CAWSVSGTLYNEQFF. CDR3 bases: TGTGCCTGGAGCGTTAGCGGGACCTTATACAATGAGCAGTTCTTC.

The CDR3 nucleotides are TGTGCCAGCAGCTTAGGCAGGGAGGTTTACGAGCAGTACTTC. Amino acid sequence: CASSLGREVYEQYF. The chain carries TRBV7-9 and TRBJ2-7; weak D call: TRBD2 (6 bases). V was trimmed by 1 base and J by 4 bases, leaving 11 bases between them. There are 14 residues in the CDR3. In germline, CDR1 is SEHNR, CDR2 FQNEAQ (reference sequence).